These 26 T cell receptor beta chains came from one sample sequenced in a study of cytomegalovirus exposure and HLA in healthy donors. The primer mix had 60 Vbeta and 13 Jbeta primers. The data were produced by immunoSEQ multiplex PCR, yet TCRdb's version contains in-frame clones alone and is incomplete. The profile shows 62,000 or so clones, 87% of them singletons. The material sequenced was PBMCs. The receptors were gathered from a man between 18 and 35 years old in good health and CMV-seronegative.

The chain has TRBV4-1 and TRBJ1-1; TRBD1 aligns across 9 bases. V shed 1 base and J 5 bases; nucleotides not matched to a gene: 5. CDR3 length: 15 residues. Per germline, CDR1 MGHRA and CDR2 YSYEKL. The CDR3 DNA reads TGCGCCAGCAGCCAAGTTGAGACAGGGGGGACTGAAGCTTTCTTT. Translated: CASSQVETGGTEAFF.

Concerning this clone itself: The sample has other DNA sequences that encode this CDR3 too. The V and J genes are TRBV9 and TRBJ2-7; 7 nucleotides align to TRBD1. Germline lookup yields CDR1 SGDLS and CDR2 YYNGEE. The CDR3 is 14 residues long. J lost 2 bases, V lost 0 bases, and 2 bases had no gene match. The CDR3 sequence is CASSVGGGTYEQYF. DNA for the CDR3: TGTGCCAGCAGCGTAGGAGGGGGCACCTACGAGCAGTACTTC.

The chain carries TRBV7-3 and TRBJ2-5; maybe TRBD1 (5 bases). Trimming cost V 4 bases and J 5 bases, with 11 bases left between them. Germline CDR1 and CDR2: SGHTA and FQGTGA. This CDR3 comprises 13 residues. In nucleotides, the CDR3 is TGTGCCAGCAGCTCAGGGTCTGGGGAGACCCAGTACTTC. Protein sequence: CASSSGSGETQYF.

The V and J genes are TRBV11-3 and TRBJ1-3; D gene unclear. Germline CDR1 SGHNT, CDR2 YENEEA. Trimming took 2 bases from V and 4 from J, leaving 3 bases between them. The CDR3 contains 12 residues. CDR3 protein: CASSLLGNTIYF. In DNA, the CDR3 is TGTGCCAGCAGCTTACTCGGAAACACCATATATTTT.

The chain carries TRBV6-5 and TRBJ2-3, with TRBD2 matching over 8 bases. The germline V gene encodes CDR1 MNHEY and CDR2 SVGAGI. J gave up 0 bases and V 6 bases, and 5 bases lay outside the gene matches. CDR3 length: 15 residues. CDR3 nucleotide sequence: TGTGCCAGCAGACTAGCGGCCCTTAGCACAGATACGCAGTATTTT. Its translation is CASRLAALSTDTQYF.

A few counts support this clone. The chain combines TRBV2 with TRBJ2-3; TRBD1 matches at 8 bases. This CDR3 has 13 residues. The junction had 4 bases not matched to a gene; V was cut back by 9 bases and J by 2 bases. Germline V gene sequence: CDR1 SNHLY, CDR2 FYNNEI. Written as DNA, the CDR3 is TGTGCCAGGTCGACAGGGGCCACAGATACGCAGTATTTT. Amino acid sequence: CARSTGATDTQYF.

V is TRBV6-5 and J is TRBJ2-1; 10 bases are shared with TRBD1. Germline V CDR1 and CDR2: MNHEY, SVGAGI. CDR3 length equals 13 residues. After removal of 5 bases from V and 12 bases from J, the junction contained 7 bases not matched to a gene. The CDR3 DNA follows: TGTGCCAGCAGTGATCCCGGGACAGGGGTGCAGTTCTTC. Encoded protein: CASSDPGTGVQFF.

V usage is TRBV28 and J usage is TRBJ1-5; the match to TRBD1 covers 8 bases. V lost 5 bases to trimming and J lost 6 bases; unmatched junction nucleotides: 12. The CDR3 runs 16 residues. CDR1 MDHEN and CDR2 SYDVKM come from the germline V gene. The CDR3 nucleotides read TGTGCCAGCAGTCCCCCCCGGGACAGGTTTGGTCAGCCCCAGCATTTT. Amino acids: CASSPPRDRFGQPQHF.

In its sample, this clone was seen a few times. The chain combines TRBV2 with TRBJ2-5; 7 nucleotides agree with TRBD2. This CDR3 has 15 amino acids. Unmatched junction bases numbered 8, after V lost 5 bases and J lost 2 bases. Germline V gene lookup returns CDR1 SNHLY and CDR2 FYNNEI. The CDR3 spells CASSTSGTIQETQYF. CDR3 bases: TGTGCCAGCAGTACTTCCGGGACTATACAAGAGACCCAGTACTTC.

The rearrangement uses TRBV19 and TRBJ2-7; 9 bases are shared with TRBD1. The germline V gene has CDR1 LNHDA and CDR2 SQIVND (reference sequence). Trimming took 4 bases from V and 2 from J; bases not matched to a gene: 6. The CDR3 is made up of 15 amino acids. The CDR3, as DNA: TGTGCCAGTAGTAAGGCCGGGACAGGGACCTACGAGCAGTACTTC. Encoded protein: CASSKAGTGTYEQYF. Full variable domain (rest looked up from reference TRBV19 and TRBJ2-7): DGGITQSPKYLFRKEGQNVTLSCEQNLNHDAMYWYRQDPGQGLRLIYYSQIVNDFQKGDIAEGYSVSREKKESFPLTVTSAQKNPTAFYLCASSKAGTGTYEQYFGPGTRLTVT.

The V and J genes are TRBV9 and TRBJ1-4; D perhaps matches TRBD1 (5 bases). The CDR3 is 15 residues long. Germline assignment: CDR1 SGDLS and CDR2 YYNGEE. Trimming left V 0 bases short and J 7 bases short, with 13 bases between. The CDR3: CASSVDGGLGEKLFF. The CDR3 DNA is TGTGCCAGCAGCGTAGATGGGGGGTTGGGTGAAAAACTGTTTTTT.

The J gene is TRBJ2-2, the V gene TRBV27, with 9 bases identical to TRBD2. The CDR3 is made up of 14 amino acids. Germline CDR1 and CDR2: MNHEY and SMNVEV (reference sequence). Unmatched junction bases numbered 7, after V lost 8 bases and J lost 6 bases. CDR3 in amino acids: CASALAGRPGELFF. The DNA of the CDR3 is TGTGCCAGCGCTCTAGCGGGGCGGCCCGGGGAGCTGTTTTTT.

The gene calls are TRBV2 and TRBJ2-3; 8 positions match TRBD2. The length of the CDR3 is 18 residues. In germline, CDR1 is SNHLY, CDR2 FYNNEI. After removal of 6 bases from V and 4 bases from J, the junction contained 18 bases not matched to a gene. DNA for the CDR3: TGTGCCAGCAGGTCGACTAGCGCGCTGGCCCCCCTTTCAGATACGCAGTATTTT. This translates into CASRSTSALAPLSDTQYF.

The rearrangement joins TRBV13 to TRBJ2-1; 10 bases line up with TRBD2. This CDR3 has 19 residues. Germline CDR1 reads PRHDT; CDR2 reads FYEKMQ (reference sequence). J was trimmed by 0 bases and V by 1 base; bases with no gene match: 9. The CDR3 here is CASSLDASGGASSYNEQFF. The CDR3 DNA reads TGTGCCAGCAGCTTAGACGCTAGCGGGGGTGCAAGCTCCTACAATGAGCAGTTCTTC.

CDR3 sequence reads: CATGGSQETQYF. CDR3 bases: TGCGCCACCGGCGGGTCTCAAGAGACCCAGTACTTC. The V and J genes are TRBV4-1 and TRBJ2-5; a weak D match, TRBD2 (5 bases). V dropped 10 bases and J dropped 2 bases, with 11 bases sitting between them. Germline CDR1 MGHRA, CDR2 YSYEKL. The CDR3 spans 12 residues.

This rearrangement joins TRBV2 to TRBJ2-7, with D perhaps TRBD1 (5 bases). Looked up from germline, CDR1 is SNHLY and CDR2 is FYNNEI. Trimming stripped 7 bases from V and 6 bases from J, with 13 bases between. The CDR3 has 12 residues. The CDR3 DNA follows: TGTGCCAGCAAGGACATTCCCATCGAGCAGTACTTC. Its protein product is CASKDIPIEQYF.

The genes are TRBV10-2 and TRBJ1-5; perhaps TRBD1 as D (5 bases). The CDR3 is 14 residues long. V lost 4 bases, J lost 6 bases, and 13 bases lay in between. The V gene's germline CDR1 is WSHSY and CDR2 SAAADI. CDR3 sequence (DNA): TGCGCCAGCAGTGTTGCGGGGCCTGGTCAGCCCCAGCATTTT. Residues: CASSVAGPGQPQHF.

On this clone itself: This specimen includes other DNA sequences encoding the same CDR3. The chain employs TRBV19 and TRBJ1-4; D is unresolved. In germline, CDR1 is LNHDA, CDR2 SQIVND (reference sequence). Between the trimmed V and J ends, which lost 3 bases and 10 bases, there was a span of 12 bases. This CDR3 has 13 amino acids. CDR3 protein: CASSISEAGKLFF. The CDR3 DNA reads TGTGCCAGTAGTATCTCCGAGGCGGGAAAACTGTTTTTT. Looking up the rest from reference TRBV19 and TRBJ1-4 gives the full variable domain: DGGITQSPKYLFRKEGQNVTLSCEQNLNHDAMYWYRQDPGQGLRLIYYSQIVNDFQKGDIAEGYSVSREKKESFPLTVTSAQKNPTAFYLCASSISEAGKLFFGSGTQLSVL.

The chain carries TRBV7-9 and TRBJ1-5, with D possibly TRBD1 on 5 matching bases. The CDR3 extends over 14 amino acids. Trimming took 3 bases from V and 3 from J, leaving 9 bases between them. Looked up from germline, CDR1 is SEHNR and CDR2 is FQNEAQ (reference sequence). CDR3 sequence reads: CASSFMGHNQPQHF. The CDR3 DNA reads TGTGCCAGCAGCTTCATGGGGCACAATCAGCCCCAGCATTTT.

In its sample, this clone was seen once. The V gene is TRBV29-1, the J gene TRBJ2-3; 9 bases align to TRBD2. Germline values: CDR1 SQVTM, CDR2 ANQGSEA. V lost 3 bases to trimming and J lost 3 bases; unmatched junction nucleotides: 7. The CDR3 length is 15 residues. As DNA, the CDR3 is TGCAGCGTTGACGGCCTAGCGGGGTTGACAGATACGCAGTATTTT. Residues: CSVDGLAGLTDTQYF.

The chain carries TRBV28 and TRBJ1-1; D unclear. CDR1 is MDHEN, CDR2 SYDVKM, per germline. This CDR3 comprises 14 residues. The V end lost 5 bases, the J end lost 4 bases, and 14 bases lay between the germline ends. CDR3 sequence (DNA): TGTGCCAGCAGTCTAAGGGCGGGTACCACTGAAGCTTTCTTT. Its protein is CASSLRAGTTEAFF.

The chain links TRBV28 to TRBJ1-1; D is ambiguous. The germline V gene encodes CDR1 MDHEN and CDR2 SYDVKM. The CDR3 has 14 residues. Deletions cut 7 bases from V and 5 bases from J, with 17 bases between. In DNA form, the CDR3 reads TGTGCCAGCACCCTATATGGAGGCGGAACTGAAGCTTTCTTT. Translated, it gives CASTLYGGGTEAFF. Using reference TRBV28 and TRBJ1-1 for the parts outside the CDR3, the full variable domain is DVKVTQSSRYLVKRTGEKVFLECVQDMDHENMFWYRQDPGLGLRLIYFSYDVKMKEKGDIPEGYSVSREKKERFSLILESASTNQTSMYLCASTLYGGGTEAFFGQGTRLTVV.

The chain has TRBV28 and TRBJ2-7; 8 bases line up with TRBD2. Trimming took 2 bases from V and 2 from J; bases not matched to a gene: 8. Germline V gene lookup returns CDR1 MDHEN and CDR2 SYDVKM. The CDR3 loop spans 16 amino acids. The CDR3 loop is CASSLSYGTSTYEQYF. CDR3 DNA: TGTGCCAGCAGTTTAAGTTATGGGACTAGTACCTACGAGCAGTACTTC.

The rearrangement joins TRBV25-1 to TRBJ1-5; a possible D gene is TRBD1 (5 bases). Per germline, CDR1 MGHDK and CDR2 SYGVNS. The V end was cut by 8 bases, the J end by 1 base, with 12 bases between. The CDR3 extends over 14 amino acids. The CDR3 region is CASSSRESNQPQHF. Written as DNA, the CDR3 is TGTGCCAGCTCCTCCAGGGAAAGCAATCAGCCCCAGCATTTT.

This clone was counted a few times. The rearrangement links TRBV7-9 to TRBJ2-7; TRBD2 aligns across 9 bases. Germline V lookup: CDR1 SEHNR, CDR2 FQNEAQ (reference sequence). After removal of 3 bases from V and 4 bases from J, the junction contained 4 bases not matched to a gene. The CDR3 totals 14 residues. The CDR3 region has the DNA TGTGCCAGCAGCTTTGGCGGGGGGGCTTACGAGCAGTACTTC. It encodes CASSFGGGAYEQYF.

The J gene is TRBJ2-7, the V gene TRBV6-5; 7 bases align to TRBD1. The length of the CDR3 is 14 residues. Trimming cost V 6 bases and J 2 bases; bases outside gene matches: 7. Germline V CDR1 and CDR2: MNHEY, SVGAGI. The CDR3 DNA is TGTGCCAGCAGCGCCGACAGGGTAACCTACGAGCAGTACTTC. This translates into CASSADRVTYEQYF.